Shown below are 19 T cell receptor beta chains from a single sample sequenced in a study of patients and donors after allogeneic stem cell transplantation. TCRdb passed the RT-PCR reads through MiXCR, listing each CDR3 protein once. The table lists roughly 940,000 distinct CDR3 sequences, about a sixth of them singletons. Source material: blood, either unsorted or a sorted T cell fraction (not recorded which). Every receptor here comes from a human donor who was either an allogeneic HSCT recipient or a stem cell or donor lymphocyte infusion donor (not recorded which). It is not recorded whose cells these are; they may come from a transplant donor.

The genes are TRBV7-9 and TRBJ2-3; 7 bases align to TRBD2. Germline loops: CDR1 SEHNR, CDR2 FQNEAQ (reference sequence). This CDR3 comprises 16 residues. V gave up 3 bases and J gave up 4 bases; unmatched junction bases: 10. Here the CDR3 DNA reads TGTGCCAGCAGCTTCCCCGCGGGGGATCGGGCAGATACGCAGTATTTT. Residues: CASSFPAGDRADTQYF.

This clonotype was seen more than once but under ten times. The chain recombines TRBV20-1 with TRBJ2-1; tentative D call: TRBD2 (6 bases). With 3 bases removed from V and 0 bases from J, the gap between germline ends came to 21 bases. CDR1 DFQATT and CDR2 SNEGSKA come from the germline V gene (reference sequence). The CDR3 runs to 18 residues. The CDR3 sequence: CSARRRATSRSSYNEQFF. Written as DNA, the CDR3 is TGCAGTGCTAGGCGGAGGGCTACCTCACGGAGCTCCTACAATGAGCAGTTCTTC.

The rearrangement joins TRBV2 to TRBJ2-1, with D possibly TRBD2 on 6 matching bases. Per the germline V gene, CDR1 is SNHLY and CDR2 is FYNNEI. The CDR3 has 12 amino acids. V was shortened by 6 bases and J by 11 bases, with 14 bases between the two germline ends. CDR3 region: CASRYWDSQQFF. The CDR3 DNA reads TGTGCCAGCAGGTACTGGGACTCACAGCAGTTCTTC.

In this sample, this clonotype turned up a few times. V gene TRBV12-3 or TRBV12-4 combines with J gene TRBJ2-1; D is possibly TRBD2 (6 bases). V lost 8 bases, J lost 9 bases, and 14 bases lay in between. CDR3 length: 12 residues. DNA of the CDR3: TGTGCCAGCTCGGGAGTCTGGAGTGAGCAGTTCTTC. It encodes CASSGVWSEQFF.

This clonotype was counted between two and nine times. The J gene is TRBJ2-5, the V gene TRBV7-2, with D perhaps given as TRBD1 or TRBD2 (5 bases each). Germline-derived CDR1 and CDR2 are SGHTA and FQGNSA. The CDR3 totals 15 residues. Trimming removed 4 bases at V and 4 bases at J, with 16 bases between. Here the CDR3 DNA reads TGTGCCAGCAGCTCCACGGGACGACGACCAGAGACCCAGTACTTC. Residues: CASSSTGRRPETQYF.

This clonotype showed up many times. V usage is TRBV30 and J usage is TRBJ2-2; no definite D call. The CDR3 is 13 residues long. Trimming pared 1 base from V and 6 bases from J, leaving 9 bases between. Germline V gene data show CDR1 as GTSNPN and CDR2 as SVGIG (reference sequence). This CDR3 reads CAWSAIMAGELFF. CDR3 in DNA: TGTGCCTGGAGTGCTATCATGGCCGGGGAGCTGTTTTTT.

This chain uses TRBV7-9 with TRBJ2-3, with 12 bases fitting TRBD2. This CDR3 is 14 amino acids long. Germline assignment: CDR1 SEHNR and CDR2 FQNEAQ (reference sequence). J was trimmed by 6 bases and V by 7 bases; bases with no gene match: 5. In DNA form, the CDR3 reads TGTGCCAGCAATCTAGCGGGGGGGCTCGATACGCAGTATTTT. Encoded protein: CASNLAGGLDTQYF.

This clonotype was recorded a few times. The gene calls are TRBV9 and TRBJ2-1; 7 bases align to TRBD2. The J segment lost 9 bases and the V segment lost 2 bases, leaving 11 bases of the junction unmatched. The CDR3 has 15 residues. CDR1 is SGDLS and CDR2 is YYNGEE in the germline V gene. The CDR3 coding sequence is TGTGCCAGCAGCGTCACCGGGACTAAGTTGCTTGAGCAGTTCTTC. Protein product: CASSVTGTKLLEQFF.

This clonotype was detected only a few times. The chain links TRBV5-1 to TRBJ1-1, with D possibly being TRBD1 (5 bases). Deletions cut 4 bases from V and 8 bases from J, with 18 bases between. The CDR3 sequence is 14 residues long. Germline loops: CDR1 SGHRS, CDR2 YFSETQ. The CDR3 reads CASSLTRDGSEAFF. In nucleotides, the CDR3 is TGCGCCAGCAGCCTGACACGGGACGGATCCGAAGCTTTCTTT. Variable domain in full (rest from reference TRBV5-1 and TRBJ1-1): KAGVTQTPRYLIKTRGQQVTLSCSPISGHRSVSWYQQTPGQGLQFLFEYFSETQRNKGNFPGRFSGRQFSNSRSEMNVSTLELGDSALYLCASSLTRDGSEAFFGQGTRLTVV.

This clonotype showed up many times. The chain is built from TRBV24-1 and TRBJ1-5; D is unresolved. This CDR3 is 11 amino acids long. The ends were cut back, 9 bases at V and 7 bases at J, with 9 bases in the middle. Germline CDR1 is KGHDR and CDR2 is SFDVKD. Here the CDR3 DNA reads TGTGCCACCGGCGGGGTGCAGCCCCAGCATTTT. Protein: CATGGVQPQHF.

The rearrangement uses TRBV10-3 and TRBJ1-1; D possibly corresponds to TRBD1 (5 bases). CDR3 size: 15 residues. CDR1 ENHRY and CDR2 SYGVKD come from the germline V gene. V was trimmed by 4 bases and J by 3 bases, leaving 15 bases between them. The DNA of the CDR3 is TGTGCCATCAGTGCTCCGGGGCAGGGAGACACTGAAGCTTTCTTT. It specifies CAISAPGQGDTEAFF.

This clonotype occurred a few times. This chain links TRBV29-1 with TRBJ1-2, with D perhaps TRBD1 (6 bases). Looked up from germline, CDR1 is SQVTM and CDR2 is ANQGSEA. The CDR3 totals 12 residues. With 2 bases removed from V and 7 bases from J, the gap between germline ends came to 11 bases. Here the CDR3 DNA reads TGCAGCGTTGAACCCTCAGGGGCTGGCTACACCTTC. This translates into CSVEPSGAGYTF.

The table lists this clonotype with a few counts. The chain joins TRBV6-1 to TRBJ2-7, with 7 bases fitting TRBD1. Per germline, CDR1 MNHNS and CDR2 SASEGT. CDR3 length: 13 residues. V lost 4 bases and J lost 4; bases outside the gene matches: 4. The CDR3 DNA reads as TGTGCCAGCAGTGGGGACAGTGAATACGAGCAGTACTTC. Encoded protein: CASSGDSEYEQYF.

The chain recombines TRBV5-1 with TRBJ1-5; no reliable D call. The CDR3 covers 16 residues. Germline CDR1 SGHRS, CDR2 YFSETQ. V shed 0 bases and J shed 1 base, with 11 bases lying between them. DNA of the CDR3: TGCGCCAGCAGCTTGGAGCCAAGCGAAAGCAATCAGCCCCAGCATTTT. Translation: CASSLEPSESNQPQHF.

In this sample, this clonotype turned up a few times. This chain joins TRBV5-1 and TRBJ2-5; the D gene is possibly TRBD1 (6 bases). Trimming took 1 base from V and 7 from J, leaving 26 bases between them. Germline loops: CDR1 SGHRS, CDR2 YFSETQ. The CDR3 is 18 amino acids. The CDR3 DNA reads as TGCGCCAGCAGCTTGAAAGGACAGCCAGACTACCTCCCAGGGACCCAGTACTTC. As protein: CASSLKGQPDYLPGTQYF.

This rearrangement joins TRBV5-1 to TRBJ1-1; 7 bases fit TRBD1. Losses at the gene ends were 5 bases for V and 11 bases for J; bases not matched to a gene: 15. This CDR3 spans 14 amino acids. The germline gives CDR1 SGHRS, CDR2 YFSETQ. The DNA of the CDR3 is TGCGCCAGCAGGCTCAACCCAGGGGGTACCGGGGCTTTCTTT. This codes for CASRLNPGGTGAFF.

This clonotype was detected a few times. V usage is TRBV21-1 and J usage is TRBJ2-7. TRBV21-1 has pseudogene status. The CDR3 has 14 amino acids. This chain's CDR3 is CASSNGPANYEQYF. CDR3 DNA sequence: TGTGCCAGCAGCAACGGACCTGCAAACTACGAGCAGTACTTC.

V usage is TRBV18 and J usage is TRBJ2-7; 7 bases align to TRBD2. Looked up from germline, CDR1 is KGHSH and CDR2 is LQKENI. The V and J ends lost 2 bases and 4 bases, in that order; junction bases with no gene match: 8. The CDR3 contains 15 residues. DNA for the CDR3: TGTGCCAGCTCACCAAGCTTGGCGGGAGATTACGAGCAGTACTTC. This gives the protein CASSPSLAGDYEQYF.

This clonotype has only a few counts. The chain joins TRBV15 to TRBJ1-1; 9 nucleotides match TRBD1. Per the germline V gene, CDR1 is LNHNV and CDR2 is YYDKDF (reference sequence). The V and J ends lost 11 bases and 5 bases, in that order; junction bases with no gene match: 9. The CDR3 spans 13 residues. CDR3: CAVQGQGRTEAFF. The CDR3 coding sequence is TGTGCCGTGCAAGGACAGGGGAGAACTGAAGCTTTCTTT.